Each of the 22 T cell receptor beta chains below was sequenced from the same sample in a study of beta chain features in type 1 diabetes. All of the isolated RNA was reverse transcribed, so expressed TCRB transcripts were sequenced. This table comes from immunoSEQ multiplex PCR, and its TCRdb copy is limited to in-frame clones, with some not included. This table has about 45,000 clones, roughly 70% appearing once. No antigen has been assigned to these receptors. General observations from the study: The study found moderately but significantly shorter TCRB CDR3s in all four CD4+ subsets of Type 1 diabetes patients.

Sequenced input: Tregs from blood. The receptors were sampled from a woman between 18 and 29 years old with type 1 diabetes.

The chain joins TRBV13 to TRBJ1-2; D call uncertain. V was cut by 3 bases and J by 4 bases, with 12 bases left in between. Germline V lookup: CDR1 PRHDT, CDR2 FYEKMQ (reference sequence). This CDR3 contains 14 residues. CDR3 sequence: CASSFVSEGYGYTF. The CDR3 DNA follows: TGTGCCAGCAGCTTTGTGTCCGAGGGCTATGGCTACACCTTC. Full variable domain (outside the CDR3, taken from reference TRBV13 and TRBJ1-2): AAGVIQSPRHLIKEKRETATLKCYPIPRHDTVYWYQQGPGQDPQFLISFYEKMQSDKGSIPDRFSAQQFSDYHSELNMSSLELGDSALYFCASSFVSEGYGYTFGSGTRLTVV.

V usage is TRBV2 and J usage is TRBJ2-5; tentatively, D is TRBD2 (6 bases). Judging by the DNA end, TRBJ2-7 fits better; the J call may be wrong. Germline V lookup: CDR1 SNHLY, CDR2 FYNNEI. The CDR3 extends over 13 amino acids. The CDR3 nucleotides read TGTGCCAGCAGCCCTCGGGGGTCCTACGAGCAGTACTTC. Amino acids: CASSPRGSYEQYF.

This chain connects TRBV27 to TRBJ1-4; 7 nucleotides align to TRBD1. The CDR3 spans 13 residues. Per germline, CDR1 MNHEY and CDR2 SMNVEV (reference sequence). V lost 2 bases, J lost 11 bases, and 5 bases stayed unmatched. The CDR3 nucleotides are TGTGCCAGCAGTTTAGGACAGGCGGGCAAACTGTTTTTT. This gives the protein CASSLGQAGKLFF.

A few counts support this clone. The chain couples TRBV9 to TRBJ2-1; tentatively, D is TRBD2 (5 bases). The CDR3 covers 12 residues. The germline V gene has CDR1 SGDLS and CDR2 YYNGEE. V shed 6 bases and J shed 7 bases, with 11 bases lying between them. The CDR3 spells CASTRTENEQFF. CDR3 in DNA: TGTGCCAGCACCCGGACTGAAAATGAGCAGTTCTTC. The variable domain in full, completed from reference TRBV9 and TRBJ2-1, reads DSGVTQTPKHLITATGQRVTLRCSPRSGDLSVYWYQQSLDQGLQFLIQYYNGEERAKGNILERFSAQQFPDLHSELNLSSLELGDSALYFCASTRTENEQFFGPGTRLTVL.

This chain joins TRBV7-2 and TRBJ2-2; 8 bases agree with TRBD2. The germline CDR1 and CDR2 sequences are SGHTA and FQGNSA. Trimming at V came to 5 bases and at J to 3 bases, leaving 8 bases not matched to a gene. CDR3 size: 16 residues. The CDR3 loop reads CASSTTSGTYTGELFF. CDR3 nucleotides: TGTGCCAGCAGCACTACTAGCGGAACTTACACCGGGGAGCTGTTTTTT.

The V call is TRBV11-2, the J call TRBJ2-1; no firm D call. This CDR3 contains 13 residues. CDR1 and CDR2 from the germline V gene are SGHAT and FQNNGV. Trimming cost V 1 base and J 6 bases, with 7 bases left between them. For the CDR3, the DNA is TGTGCCAGCAGCTTAGGGCTAGGCAATGAGCAGTTCTTC. Protein: CASSLGLGNEQFF.

This chain connects TRBV4-1 to TRBJ2-7, with D maybe TRBD2 (6 bases). This CDR3 region has 17 residues. The V and J ends lost 5 bases and 3 bases respectively, with 23 bases between them. Germline CDR1 and CDR2: MGHRA and YSYEKL. The CDR3 DNA is TGCGCCAGCAGCACTGGGACTGGCTTGGGACGGTTCTACGAGCAGTACTTC. It yields the protein CASSTGTGLGRFYEQYF.

The chain couples TRBV7-2 to TRBJ2-1, with a weak D call TRBD1 (6 bases). V lost 1 base and J 6 bases, leaving 13 bases between the germline ends. Per germline, CDR1 SGHTA and CDR2 FQGNSA. The CDR3 is 15 amino acids. CDR3 DNA sequence: TGTGCCAGCAGCTTAGTCAGCAGAGGGGGCAATGAGCAGTTCTTC. Residues: CASSLVSRGGNEQFF. Together with reference TRBV7-2 and TRBJ2-1, the CDR3 gives the full variable domain: GAGVSQSPSNKVTEKGKDVELRCDPISGHTALYWYRQSLGQGLEFLIYFQGNSAPDKSGLPSDRFSAERTGGSVSTLTIQRTQQEDSAVYLCASSLVSRGGNEQFFGPGTRLTVL.

V usage is TRBV5-1 and J usage is TRBJ2-7, with 8 bases matching TRBD1. After removal of 3 bases from V and 0 bases from J, the junction contained 2 bases not matched to a gene. This CDR3 has 14 residues. The germline CDR1 and CDR2 sequences are SGHRS and YFSETQ. CDR3 loop: CASSSTGGSYEQYF. CDR3 nucleotide sequence: TGCGCCAGCAGCTCCACAGGGGGCTCCTACGAGCAGTACTTC. Drawing the rest from reference TRBV5-1 and TRBJ2-7, the complete variable domain is KAGVTQTPRYLIKTRGQQVTLSCSPISGHRSVSWYQQTPGQGLQFLFEYFSETQRNKGNFPGRFSGRQFSNSRSEMNVSTLELGDSALYLCASSSTGGSYEQYFGPGTRLTVT.

The rearrangement uses TRBV5-1 and TRBJ2-5; a weak D match, TRBD2 (7 bases). This CDR3 is built from 13 residues. CDR1 and CDR2 from the germline V gene are SGHRS and YFSETQ. The V and J ends lost 6 bases and 2 bases respectively, with 11 bases between them. CDR3 in amino acids: CASNGGRQETQYF. The CDR3, as DNA: TGCGCCAGCAACGGGGGGCGTCAAGAGACCCAGTACTTC. The full variable domain, in which reference TRBV5-1 and TRBJ2-5 provide the parts outside the CDR3, is KAGVTQTPRYLIKTRGQQVTLSCSPISGHRSVSWYQQTPGQGLQFLFEYFSETQRNKGNFPGRFSGRQFSNSRSEMNVSTLELGDSALYLCASNGGRQETQYFGPGTRLLVL.

The genes are TRBV19 and TRBJ1-3, with D possibly matching TRBD1 (5 bases). The germline CDR1 and CDR2 sequences are LNHDA and SQIVND (reference sequence). Trimming took off 5 bases at V and 2 bases at J, with 13 bases between the two ends. The CDR3 contains 15 residues. The CDR3 protein is CASSPLQGTGNTIYF. The CDR3, as DNA: TGTGCCAGTAGTCCTCTCCAGGGTACTGGAAACACCATATATTTT.

The table lists this clone with a count of one. The chain recombines TRBV29-1 with TRBJ1-2; no definite D call. Germline V gives CDR1 SQVTM, CDR2 ANQGSEA. The V end lost 4 bases, the J end lost 6 bases, and 12 bases lay between the germline ends. CDR3 length equals 12 residues. The CDR3 region is CSVVIQTHGYTF. CDR3 bases: TGCAGCGTTGTTATCCAAACTCATGGCTACACCTTC.

The V call is TRBV18, the J call TRBJ1-1, with D perhaps TRBD1 (5 bases). Germline CDR1 and CDR2: KGHSH and LQKENI. The CDR3 covers 15 residues. Trimming took 5 bases from V and 2 from J, leaving 15 bases between them. CDR3 region: CASSGGNSGNTEAFF. The CDR3 coding sequence is TGTGCCAGCTCAGGGGGGAACAGCGGTAACACTGAAGCTTTCTTT.

This clone is labeled as medium-sized. The CDR3 bases are TGTGCCATCAGGGGACTAGCGGAGGACAATGAGCAGTTCTTC. Protein sequence: CAIRGLAEDNEQFF. The chain links TRBV10-3 to TRBJ2-1, with 11 bases that match TRBD2. This CDR3 is 14 amino acids long. CDR1 is ENHRY, CDR2 SYGVKD, per germline. Germline trimming cut 6 bases from V and 5 bases from J; bases unmatched to any gene: 3.

The J gene is TRBJ2-2, the V gene TRBV6-5; D possibly corresponds to TRBD2 (6 bases). Trimming shortened V by 6 bases and J by 8 bases, and 10 bases separated the two germline ends. CDR1 and CDR2 (germline): MNHEY, SVGAGI. This CDR3 comprises 12 residues. CDR3: CASRTSYGELFF. The DNA for the CDR3 is TGTGCCAGCAGGACTAGTTATGGGGAGCTGTTTTTT.

This sequence joins TRBV7-2 and TRBJ2-2, with D possibly matching TRBD1 (6 bases). Germline V CDR1 and CDR2: SGHTA, FQGNSA. This CDR3 has 18 amino acids. The V gene lost 0 bases and the J gene lost 6 bases, with 20 bases spanning the gap. The CDR3 here is CASSLAIRSAGASGELFF. The CDR3 DNA reads TGTGCCAGCAGCTTAGCCATCCGTTCGGCAGGGGCTTCCGGGGAGCTGTTTTTT.

The J gene is TRBJ2-2, the V gene TRBV7-8; D unclear. Trimming stripped 5 bases from V and 0 bases from J, with 13 bases between. Germline CDR1 reads SGHVS; CDR2 reads FQNEAQ. The CDR3 has 16 residues. The CDR3 DNA reads TGTGCCAGCAGCCAAACTCAAGCGTCGAACACCGGGGAGCTGTTTTTT. This gives the protein CASSQTQASNTGELFF.

This chain's CDR3 is CASSLLAGEDTQYF. CDR3 bases: TGTGCCAGCTCACTTTTAGCGGGAGAAGATACGCAGTATTTT. This chain connects TRBV18 to TRBJ2-3, with 9 bases that match TRBD2. The CDR3 consists of 14 residues. Germline V CDR1 and CDR2: KGHSH, LQKENI. V gave up 4 bases and J gave up 5 bases; unmatched junction bases: 4.

V is TRBV29-1 and J is TRBJ1-1; D is uncertain. Germline V gene data show CDR1 as SQVTM and CDR2 as ANQGSEA. Trimming left V 6 bases short and J 1 base short, with 24 bases between. This CDR3 comprises 17 residues. The CDR3 nucleotides are TGCAGCGTGGCACCCCATGGGCCCTCTAATAGGAACACTGAAGCTTTCTTT. Amino acid sequence: CSVAPHGPSNRNTEAFF.

The genes are TRBV11-2 and TRBJ1-4; D gene unclear. This CDR3 comprises 12 residues. Looked up from germline, CDR1 is SGHAT and CDR2 is FQNNGV. Trimming shortened V by 2 bases and J by 11 bases, and 9 bases separated the two germline ends. The CDR3 nucleotides read TGTGCCAGCAGCTTACAAGGAGGGAAACTGTTTTTT. It translates to CASSLQGGKLFF.

The chain uses TRBV9 and TRBJ1-5; tentative D call: TRBD1 (6 bases). V was trimmed by 0 bases and J by 6 bases, leaving 10 bases between them. This CDR3 has 14 amino acids. Germline V CDR1 and CDR2: SGDLS, YYNGEE. The DNA of the CDR3 is TGTGCCAGCAGCGTAGGACAGGATGGTCAGCCCCAGCATTTT. It specifies CASSVGQDGQPQHF. The full variable domain, with the rest looked up from reference TRBV9 and TRBJ1-5, is DSGVTQTPKHLITATGQRVTLRCSPRSGDLSVYWYQQSLDQGLQFLIQYYNGEERAKGNILERFSAQQFPDLHSELNLSSLELGDSALYFCASSVGQDGQPQHFGDGTRLSIL.

J is TRBJ1-1 and V is TRBV6-6, with D possibly TRBD1 on 6 matching bases. This CDR3 has 13 residues. Germline loops: CDR1 MNHNY, CDR2 SVGAGI (reference sequence). V was shortened by 5 bases and J by 6 bases, with 13 bases between the two germline ends. This CDR3 is CASSPQGIAEAFF. The CDR3 nucleotides read TGTGCCAGCAGTCCGCAGGGGATCGCTGAAGCTTTCTTT.